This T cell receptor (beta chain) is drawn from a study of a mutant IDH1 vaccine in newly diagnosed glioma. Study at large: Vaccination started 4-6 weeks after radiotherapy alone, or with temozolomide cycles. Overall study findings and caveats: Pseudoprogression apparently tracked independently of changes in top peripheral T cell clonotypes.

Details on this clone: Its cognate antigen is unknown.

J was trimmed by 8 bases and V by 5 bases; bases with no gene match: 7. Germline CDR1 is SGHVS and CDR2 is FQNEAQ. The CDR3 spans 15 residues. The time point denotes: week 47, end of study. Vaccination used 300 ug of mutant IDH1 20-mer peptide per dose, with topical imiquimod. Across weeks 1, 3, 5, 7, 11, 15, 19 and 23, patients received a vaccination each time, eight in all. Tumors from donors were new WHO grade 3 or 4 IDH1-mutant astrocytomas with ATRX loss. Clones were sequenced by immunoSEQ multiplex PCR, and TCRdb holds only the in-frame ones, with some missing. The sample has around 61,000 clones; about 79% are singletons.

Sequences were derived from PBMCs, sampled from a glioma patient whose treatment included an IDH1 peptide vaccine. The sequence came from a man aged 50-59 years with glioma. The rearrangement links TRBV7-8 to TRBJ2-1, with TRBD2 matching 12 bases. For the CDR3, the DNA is TGTGCCAGCAGCCCTTGGACTAGCGGGGTCGATGAGCAGTTCTTC. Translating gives CASSPWTSGVDEQFF.